Listed below are T cell receptor beta chains from one sample, sequenced in a study of blood T cell repertoires in COVID-19. Data came from immunoSEQ multiplex PCR; TCRdb stores just in-frame clones and leaves some out. The repertoire has over 200,000 clones, about 94% of them found once; the top ten carry 0.8% to 1%. Sequencing input: peripheral blood. The receptors shown here come from a man in his sixties with COVID-19, enrolled during active disease. The CDR3 runs from the conserved cysteine through the conserved F or W. D genes are given only for firm matches. Clone size, where shown, is once, few, many, or a class for clones that have expanded.

v_call,d_call,clone_size,j_call,cdr3_aa,cdr3_nt
TRBV6-5,TRBD1,once,TRBJ1-2,CASSYRGRNYGYTF,TGTGCCAGCAGTTACAGGGGGCGTAACTATGGCTACACCTTC
TRBV15,-,-,TRBJ1-6,CATSSRGSSSYNSPLHF,TGTGCCACCAGCTCCCGGGGGTCAAGCTCCTATAATTCACCCCTCCACTTT
TRBV28,TRBD1,-,TRBJ2-2,CASSLTGALNTGELFF,TGTGCCAGCAGTCTCACAGGGGCCTTGAACACCGGGGAGCTGTTTTTT
TRBV3-1/TRBV3-2,TRBD1,-,TRBJ2-1,CASSSPVGTGGLTNNEQFF,TGTGCCAGCAGCTCTCCCGTGGGGACAGGGGGTCTTACAAACAATGAGCAGTTCTTC
TRBV11-2,TRBD2,-,TRBJ2-7,CASGRTSGSSEQYF,TGTGCCAGCGGACGGACTAGCGGGAGTTCCGAGCAGTACTTC
TRBV19,TRBD1,-,TRBJ1-2,CASKEQGDYGYTF,TGTGCCAGTAAAGAACAGGGGGACTATGGCTACACCTTC
TRBV10-2,-,-,TRBJ1-5,CASRPGVSNQPQHF,TGCGCCAGCAGGCCGGGGGTAAGCAATCAGCCCCAGCATTTT
TRBV6-1,TRBD1,-,TRBJ1-1,CASSGLLTGGNFVTEAFF,TGTGCCAGCAGTGGACTCCTCACAGGGGGCAATTTCGTAACTGAAGCTTTCTTT
TRBV6-2/TRBV6-3,-,-,TRBJ1-2,CASSYGHSTANYGYTF,TGTGCCAGCAGTTACGGGCACTCAACCGCTAACTATGGCTACACCTTC
TRBV9,-,-,TRBJ2-3,CASSVDGGEGSTDTQYF,TGTGCCAGCAGCGTAGACGGGGGAGAGGGGAGCACAGATACGCAGTATTTT